This is a list of T cell receptor beta chains from one sample in a study of T cell changes during pregnancy in multiple sclerosis. Method: immunoSEQ multiplex PCR; TCRdb's copy keeps in-frame clones and lacks some. The data contain some 70,000 clones, more than 90% of them singletons. Sequencing was performed on peripheral blood, taken in the first trimester of pregnancy. The receptors originated from a female donor with multiple sclerosis, enrolled in a pregnancy study. The CDR3 runs from the conserved cysteine through the conserved F or W. The D gene is left open where the match is weak. Expanded clones get a size class; other rows say once, few or many, or leave the size out.

TRBV5-4,few,TRBD1,TRBJ1-6,TGTGCCAGCAGCGGGGACAGGGGCAATTCACCCCTCCACTTT,CASSGDRGNSPLHF
TRBV2,NA,NA,TRBJ2-7,TGTGCCAGCACTAGACAGGAATCCTACGAGCAGTACTTC,CASTRQESYEQYF
TRBV10-3,NA,NA,TRBJ1-2,TGTGCCCACTCGAGTGAGGGGGACTATGGCTACACCTTC,CAHSSEGDYGYTF
TRBV30,NA,NA,TRBJ2-7,TGTGCCGGGGGGGGCCACGAGCAGTACTTC,CAGGGHEQYF
TRBV7-9,NA,NA,TRBJ1-1,TGTGCCAGCAGCCCCCGTATGAACACTGAAGCTTTCTTT,CASSPRMNTEAFF
TRBV7-6,NA,NA,TRBJ2-7,TGTGCCAGCAGCTTGGGACACCTTTACGAGCAGTACTTC,CASSLGHLYEQYF
TRBV7-9,NA,NA,TRBJ1-1,TGTGCCAGCAGCATACAGGGTGCGGGTGAAGCTTTCTTT,CASSIQGAGEAFF
TRBV19,NA,TRBD1,TRBJ2-7,TGTGCCAGTAGTATGGGACAGTCCTACGAGCAGTACTTC,CASSMGQSYEQYF
TRBV30,NA,NA,TRBJ2-2,TGTGCCTCGGGGGTATCGGACACCGGGGAGCTGTTTTTT,CASGVSDTGELFF
TRBV5-1,NA,TRBD1,TRBJ1-1,TGCGCCAGCAGCTTGTGGGACAGGGGGCTGATCACTGAAGCTTTCTTT,CASSLWDRGLITEAFF
TRBV10-3,NA,NA,TRBJ1-6,TGTGCCATCAGTGGGGGTGACAGAATTAAAAATTCACCCCTCCACTTT,CAISGGDRIKNSPLHF
TRBV11-2,NA,NA,TRBJ2-1,TGTGCCAGCAGCTTAAATAGACAGTACAATGAGCAGTTCTTC,CASSLNRQYNEQFF
TRBV5-6,NA,NA,TRBJ2-3,TGTGCCAGCAGCTTCGCGGTACACACAGATACGCAGTATTTT,CASSFAVHTDTQYF
TRBV21-1,NA,NA,TRBJ1-1,TGTGCCAGCAGCAGTAGGGGGGGCAGGTACACTGAAGCTTTCTTT,CASSSRGGRYTEAFF
TRBV5-4,NA,TRBD2,TRBJ2-1,TGTGCCAGCAGCTTGGGCGCCTCCCTAGCGGGGGACTACAATGAGCAGTTCTTC,CASSLGASLAGDYNEQFF
TRBV9,NA,NA,TRBJ2-3,TGTGCCAGCAGCGTAGGGGGTCAGGGGGAGGCAGATACGCAGTATTTT,CASSVGGQGEADTQYF
TRBV11-2,NA,NA,TRBJ2-2,TGTGCCAGCAGCTCCGGAGCTGCCACCGGGGAGCTGTTTTTT,CASSSGAATGELFF
TRBV28,NA,TRBD1,TRBJ2-5,TGTGCCAGCAGTTACCAGGTGGGACAGGGAGCAGAGACCCAGTACTTC,CASSYQVGQGAETQYF
TRBV11-2,once,TRBD2,TRBJ2-5,TGTGCCAGCAGCTTAAGCAGCGGGGGGCGGTTAGTGGAGACCCAGTACTTC,CASSLSSGGRLVETQYF
TRBV7-9,NA,NA,TRBJ2-7,TGTGCCAGCAGCTTAGACAGATACTCCTACGAGCAGTACTTC,CASSLDRYSYEQYF
TRBV6-5,NA,NA,TRBJ1-2,TGTGCCAGCAGAGGGGATGGCTATGGCTACACCTTC,CASRGDGYGYTF
TRBV30,once,TRBD2,TRBJ2-3,TGTGCCTGGAGTCAGGAGACTAGCGGGAGAAGGGGGGCAGATACGCAGTATTTT,CAWSQETSGRRGADTQYF
TRBV5-1,NA,NA,TRBJ1-2,TGCGCCAGCAACCACGACAGTAACTATGGCTACACCTTC,CASNHDSNYGYTF
TRBV6-6,NA,TRBD1,TRBJ1-1,TGTGCCAGCAGTTCGTCGAACAGGGGGTTGAACACTGAAGCTTTCTTT,CASSSSNRGLNTEAFF
TRBV9,NA,NA,TRBJ1-1,TGTGCCAGCAGCGTACACCTCGGTGAAGCTTTCTTT,CASSVHLGEAFF
TRBV13,NA,TRBD2,TRBJ2-2,TGTGCCAGCAGCTTAGGGGGACTACCGACCGGGGAGCTGTTTTTT,CASSLGGLPTGELFF
TRBV28,NA,NA,TRBJ2-3,TGTGCCAGCACCAGGGACACAGGCACAGATACGCAGTATTTT,CASTRDTGTDTQYF
TRBV4-1,once,NA,TRBJ2-1,TGCGCCAGCAGCCTTGGCGGTGGGTGGGGGGATGAGCAGTTCTTC,CASSLGGGWGDEQFF
TRBV5-1,NA,NA,TRBJ1-1,TGCGCCAGCAGCCATCCAGAGGGGAACACTGAAGCTTTCTTT,CASSHPEGNTEAFF
TRBV13,few,NA,TRBJ1-6,TGTGCCAGCAGCTTAGGCCGGGGAACAAATTCACCCCTCCACTTT,CASSLGRGTNSPLHF
TRBV7-3,NA,NA,TRBJ2-1,TGTGCCAGCAGCTTAACTGGACTGTACAATGAGCAGTTCTTC,CASSLTGLYNEQFF
TRBV28,NA,TRBD1,TRBJ1-2,TGTGCCAGCAGTAGCGACAGGGTATATGGCTACACCTTC,CASSSDRVYGYTF
TRBV4-1,NA,NA,TRBJ1-2,TGCGCCAGCAGCCAAGATTATACTAACTATGGCTACACCTTC,CASSQDYTNYGYTF
TRBV19,NA,TRBD2,TRBJ2-3,TGTGCCAGTAGTCTCCGGACTAGCGGGAGCACAGATACGCAGTATTTT,CASSLRTSGSTDTQYF
TRBV27,NA,TRBD2,TRBJ2-7,TGTGCCAGCAGCCCCGGGGGGGGCATCTACGAGCAGTACTTC,CASSPGGGIYEQYF
TRBV18,NA,NA,TRBJ1-3,TGTGCCAGCTCACCACTAGACAGGGGAAACACCATATATTTT,CASSPLDRGNTIYF
TRBV10-3,NA,TRBD1,TRBJ1-6,TGTGCCATCAGTGACCCCCAGGGGGTGGCGTCACCCCTCCACTTT,CAISDPQGVASPLHF
TRBV19,few,NA,TRBJ1-1,TGTGCCAGTAGACCCTTATACATGAACACTGAAGCTTTCTTT,CASRPLYMNTEAFF
TRBV5-1,NA,NA,TRBJ1-1,TGCGCCAGCAGCGCCAGCGGACGTGACACTGAAGCTTTCTTT,CASSASGRDTEAFF
TRBV5-1,once,TRBD1,TRBJ2-7,TGCGCCAGCAGCCCAAGGGCAGGGGGCTACTACGAGCAGTACTTC,CASSPRAGGYYEQYF
TRBV9,NA,TRBD1,TRBJ1-5,TGTGCCAGCAGCGTCACAGGGGGTCCCAATCAGCCCCAGCATTTT,CASSVTGGPNQPQHF
TRBV5-6,NA,TRBD2,TRBJ2-1,TGTGCCAGCAGCTTCGGGGGGGTACGCTCCTACAATGAGCAGTTCTTC,CASSFGGVRSYNEQFF
TRBV7-9,NA,TRBD1,TRBJ1-5,TGTGCCAGCAGCCGAACGGACAGGCACAATAGCAATCAGCCCCAGCATTTT,CASSRTDRHNSNQPQHF
TRBV18,NA,NA,TRBJ1-2,TGTGCCAGCTCACCACCGGGGGGCTATGGCTACACCTTC,CASSPPGGYGYTF
TRBV10-3,NA,NA,TRBJ2-1,TGTGCCATCAGTGAACGGGCAGGAGGGGCTTCCTCCTACAATGAGCAGTTCTTC,CAISERAGGASSYNEQFF
TRBV19,NA,NA,TRBJ1-5,TGTGCCAGTACCCGCCGGGACAACAATCAGCCCCAGCATTTT,CASTRRDNNQPQHF
TRBV5-6,NA,TRBD1,TRBJ1-2,TGTGCCAGCAGCTTCGGGACAGGAGCTACCCGAAACTATGGCTACACCTTC,CASSFGTGATRNYGYTF
TRBV10-1,NA,TRBD1,TRBJ1-1,TGCGCCAGCAGTTCAGGGGGCACGAACACTGAAGCTTTCTTT,CASSSGGTNTEAFF
TRBV25-1,NA,TRBD2,TRBJ2-1,TGTGCCAGCAAGGGGACTAGCGGGCCCCGAGAGCAGTTCTTC,CASKGTSGPREQFF